This TCR beta chain appears in the sequencing data of a study of blood T cell repertoires in COVID-19. Study background: There were acute and convalescent COVID-19 samples, and they came from the United States, Italy and Spain. The analysed material was cDNA or gDNA that came from T cells, B-cell-depleted T cells, or PBMCs.

The CDR3 runs 13 residues. Germline V gene sequence: CDR1 KGHSH, CDR2 LQKENI. Trimming removed 6 bases at V and 5 bases at J, with 11 bases between. Data came from immunoSEQ multiplex PCR; TCRdb stores just in-frame clones and leaves some out. Of 150,000 to 200,000 clones in the sample, approximately 87% were seen once. This clonotype was sampled from a young woman who had recovered from COVID-19. Sequencing was carried out using peripheral blood. V and J are TRBV18 and TRBJ2-1, with a weak D call TRBD2 (5 bases). The CDR3 region is CASSRGMNNEQFF. As DNA, the CDR3 is TGTGCCAGCTCCCGGGGAATGAACAATGAGCAGTTCTTC.